The rows below give T cell receptor beta chains drawn from one sample of a study of human T cells and chemical hapten exposure. A single record per CDR3 protein comes from TCRdb applying MiXCR to the RACE reads. Counted here are 75,000 to 95,000 distinct CDR3 sequences, about 11% occurring once; the ten biggest clones make up roughly 3.4%. Source: whole blood, taken in connection with sensitization to the hapten diphenylcyclopropenone (DPC). The receptors stem from an older woman with alopecia areata. Some clones in this sample may be carry-over from other donors' samples. Each CDR3 is given with its conserved first and last residue. D genes are given only for firm matches. A clone size is listed for some rows: how often the clone was seen (once, few, many), or a class if it is expanded.

j_call	d_call	clone_size	v_call	cdr3_aa	cdr3_nt
TRBJ2-1	-	many	TRBV11-3	CASSLERSPAYNEQFF	TGTGCCAGCAGCTTAGAACGGTCACCCGCCTACAATGAGCAGTTCTTC
TRBJ2-3	-	-	TRBV21-1	CASSTPAGKRGAVLGVPDTQYF	TGTGCCAGCAGCACCCCCGCGGGAAAGCGGGGGGCAGTTTTGGGAGTCCCAGATACGCAGTATTTT
TRBJ2-2	-	many	TRBV20-1	CSARPEWATGELFF	TGCAGTGCTAGGCCGGAATGGGCGACCGGGGAGCTGTTTTTT
TRBJ2-1	TRBD2	many	TRBV7-3	CASSGTQRTSGGLDEQFF	TGTGCCAGCAGCGGGACTCAAAGGACTAGCGGGGGTCTCGATGAGCAGTTCTTC
TRBJ2-3	-	many	TRBV20-1	CSEGSETSTDTQYF	TGCAGTGAAGGAAGCGAGACTAGCACAGATACGCAGTATTTT
TRBJ1-6	TRBD1	few	TRBV4-1	CASSQAGTGSSYNSPLHF	TGCGCCAGCAGCCAAGCCGGGACAGGGAGCTCCTATAATTCACCCCTCCACTTT
TRBJ1-5	-	-	TRBV10-3	CAIRQGFNNQPQHF	TGTGCCATCAGACAGGGATTTAACAATCAGCCCCAGCATTTT
TRBJ2-7	-	few	TRBV29-1	CSVGAGISYEQYF	TGCAGCGTAGGGGCGGGTATCTCCTACGAGCAGTACTTC
TRBJ1-1	-	few	TRBV7-2	CASSLAGRPVTSF	TGTGCCAGCAGCTTAGCGGGCAGGCCGGTTACGTCTTTT
TRBJ2-7	-	many	TRBV20-1	CSARGNSYEQYF	TGCAGTGCCCGCGGAAACAGCTACGAGCAGTACTTC
TRBJ1-2	-	many	TRBV18	CASSPVSQGGGYTF	TGTGCCAGCTCACCAGTTTCGCAGGGTGGAGGCTACACCTTC
TRBJ2-5	-	-	TRBV10-3	CVISASQETQYF	TGTGTCATCAGTGCCTCCCAAGAGACCCAGTACTTC
TRBJ2-1	-	many	TRBV13	CASSSLRNEQFF	TGTGCCAGCAGTTCGCTTCGGAATGAGCAGTTCTTC
TRBJ1-5	TRBD1	once	TRBV2	CASRRTGSMRPQHF	TGTGCCAGCAGAAGGACAGGGTCTATGAGGCCCCAGCATTTT
TRBJ2-7	-	many	TRBV12-3/TRBV12-4	CASSLLDNHYEQYF	TGTGCCAGCAGTTTACTGGACAACCACTACGAGCAGTACTTC
TRBJ1-4	-	few	TRBV10-3	CAISERRVDEKLFF	TGTGCCATCAGTGAGAGGAGGGTGGATGAAAAACTGTTTTTT
TRBJ2-1	-	many	TRBV20-1	CSATEGVSLYGEQFF	TGCAGTGCGACCGAAGGGGTATCTTTGTACGGTGAGCAGTTCTTC
TRBJ1-2	-	few	TRBV18	CASSPLEYLSDGYTF	TGTGCCAGCTCTCCCTTAGAGTACCTGTCCGATGGCTACACCTTC
TRBJ2-6	-	-	TRBV11-1	CASSVGLLVSGANVLTF	TGTGCCAGCAGCGTTGGACTTCTCGTCTCTGGGGCCAACGTCCTGACTTTC